A single sample is the source of the 23 T cell receptor beta chains below, sequenced in a study of blood T cell repertoires in COVID-19. Data came from immunoSEQ multiplex PCR; TCRdb stores just in-frame clones and leaves some out. The data show about 280,000 clones, 86% seen once. Sequenced material: peripheral blood. Receptor source: a woman aged 25 to 39 who had recovered from COVID-19.

V gene TRBV18 combines with J gene TRBJ2-1; 9 bases align to TRBD1. Trimming removed 5 bases from V and 5 bases from J; junction bases left unmatched: 7. Germline V gives CDR1 KGHSH, CDR2 LQKENI. The CDR3 consists of 15 residues. The CDR3 reads CASSSRDRVDNEQFF. CDR3 coding DNA: TGTGCCAGCTCATCCCGGGACAGGGTCGACAATGAGCAGTTCTTC.

This sequence joins TRBV6-5 and TRBJ1-4, with a possible D match to TRBD1 (5 bases). This CDR3 is 15 amino acids long. In germline, CDR1 is MNHEY, CDR2 SVGAGI. Trimming left V 6 bases short and J 3 bases short, with 14 bases between. CDR3 amino acids: CASSSAGHANEKLFF. Written as DNA, the CDR3 is TGTGCCAGCAGCTCCGCAGGGCACGCTAATGAAAAACTGTTTTTT.

This clone was counted between two and nine times. CDR3 protein: CASSHRGTGNYGYTF. CDR3 DNA sequence: TGTGCCAGCAGCCATAGGGGGACAGGGAACTATGGCTACACCTTC. The gene calls are TRBV6-2 or TRBV6-3 and TRBJ1-2; TRBD1 matches 9 bases. The germline CDR1 and CDR2 sequences are MNHEY and SVGEGT. The CDR3 extends over 15 amino acids. V was pared by 6 bases and J by 2 bases, with 7 bases of the junction left unmatched.

V usage is TRBV7-6 and J usage is TRBJ2-7; 8 bases map to TRBD2. Trimming at V came to 1 base and at J to 2 bases, leaving 4 bases not matched to a gene. CDR1 and CDR2 (germline): SGHVS, FNYEAQ. CDR3 length: 15 residues. In nucleotides, the CDR3 is TGTGCCAGCAGCTTAGAACTAGCGGAGACCTACGAGCAGTACTTC. Encoded protein: CASSLELAETYEQYF.

The chain links TRBV19 to TRBJ2-3, with TRBD2 identical over 10 bases. The CDR3 is 17 residues long. V lost 3 bases to trimming and J lost 3 bases; unmatched junction nucleotides: 9. Germline V gene sequence: CDR1 LNHDA, CDR2 SQIVND (reference sequence). This chain's CDR3 is CASSIASGGARTDTQYF. The CDR3 DNA sequence: TGTGCCAGTAGTATCGCAAGCGGGGGGGCCCGTACAGATACGCAGTATTTT. Combining the CDR3 with reference TRBV19 and TRBJ2-3 gives the whole variable domain DGGITQSPKYLFRKEGQNVTLSCEQNLNHDAMYWYRQDPGQGLRLIYYSQIVNDFQKGDIAEGYSVSREKKESFPLTVTSAQKNPTAFYLCASSIASGGARTDTQYFGPGTRLTVL.

This chain connects TRBV9 to TRBJ2-3; the D gene is possibly TRBD2 (6 bases). CDR3 size: 14 residues. The germline V and J ends were trimmed by 3 bases and 11 bases, with 19 bases remaining between them. Germline CDR1 is SGDLS and CDR2 is YYNGEE. CDR3 nucleotide sequence: TGTGCCAGCAGCGGAGGGGACCCCCGGGGGAAGCAGTATTTT. Residues: CASSGGDPRGKQYF.

The V call is TRBV6-5, the J call TRBJ1-2; 10 bases are shared with TRBD1. CDR3 length equals 14 residues. V shed 6 bases, J shed 4 bases, and the junction held 5 bases outside the gene matches. Per the germline V gene, CDR1 is MNHEY and CDR2 is SVGAGI. In DNA form, the CDR3 reads TGTGCCAGCAGCTGGGACAGGGGTGGCTATGGCTACACCTTC. Amino acid sequence: CASSWDRGGYGYTF.

The V and J genes are TRBV6-5 and TRBJ1-1; D is ambiguous. The V end lost 6 bases, the J end lost 1 base, and 6 bases lay between the germline ends. Looked up from germline, CDR1 is MNHEY and CDR2 is SVGAGI. The CDR3 contains 12 residues. This CDR3 reads CASSRRNTEAFF. The CDR3 nucleotides are TGTGCCAGCAGCCGTAGGAACACTGAAGCTTTCTTT.

The V call is TRBV10-3, the J call TRBJ2-3, with D perhaps TRBD2 (6 bases). CDR1 ENHRY and CDR2 SYGVKD come from the germline V gene. CDR3 length: 14 residues. Trimming left V 0 bases short and J 4 bases short, with 8 bases between. CDR3 region: CAISESGGADTQYF. CDR3 nucleotides: TGTGCCATCAGTGAGTCGGGGGGTGCAGATACGCAGTATTTT.

This chain uses TRBV6-5 with TRBJ1-4; TRBD1 aligns across 8 bases. Germline V gene lookup returns CDR1 MNHEY and CDR2 SVGAGI. The CDR3 contains 13 residues. This CDR3 is CALGQGGNEKLFF. CDR3 DNA sequence: TGTGCGCTAGGACAGGGCGGAAATGAAAAACTGTTTTTT.

The genes are TRBV18 and TRBJ1-6; no clear D gene. The ends were cut back, 3 bases at V and 5 bases at J, with 14 bases in the middle. This CDR3 has 16 residues. Germline V gene lookup returns CDR1 KGHSH and CDR2 LQKENI. CDR3 sequence reads: CASSPRRGFDNSPLHF. CDR3 nucleotide sequence: TGTGCCAGCTCACCCCGTCGAGGCTTCGATAATTCACCCCTCCACTTT. Based on the CDR3 plus reference TRBV18 and TRBJ1-6, the full variable domain is NAGVMQNPRHLVRRRGQEARLRCSPMKGHSHVYWYRQLPEEGLKFMVYLQKENIIDESGMPKERFSAEFPKEGPSILRIQQVVRGDSAAYFCASSPRRGFDNSPLHFGNGTRLTVT.

J is TRBJ2-7 and V is TRBV5-1, with 8 bases aligning to TRBD2. V was pared by 0 bases and J by 2 bases, with 4 bases of the junction left unmatched. Germline V gene data show CDR1 as SGHRS and CDR2 as YFSETQ. The CDR3 spans 15 residues. The CDR3 sequence: CASSLEPAGAYEQYF. The CDR3 bases are TGCGCCAGCAGCTTGGAGCCAGCGGGGGCCTACGAGCAGTACTTC.

The table lists this clone with a count of one. The chain employs TRBV7-3 and TRBJ2-5; D possibly corresponds to TRBD2 (6 bases). CDR3 length: 13 residues. Per germline, CDR1 SGHTA and CDR2 FQGTGA. Trimming removed 4 bases at V and 5 bases at J, with 11 bases between. As DNA, the CDR3 is TGTGCCAGCAGCTCGACTAGTGGGGAGACCCAGTACTTC. This encodes CASSSTSGETQYF.

The V call is TRBV29-1, the J call TRBJ2-7; possibly TRBD1 for D (5 bases). There are 14 residues in the CDR3. The ends were cut back, 6 bases at V and 1 base at J, with 16 bases in the middle. Per germline, CDR1 SQVTM and CDR2 ANQGSEA. This CDR3 reads CSVAPGSASYEQYF. CDR3 bases: TGCAGCGTCGCCCCAGGGTCTGCGTCCTACGAGCAGTACTTC.

The chain combines TRBV5-4 with TRBJ2-7, with 15 bases aligning to TRBD2. J gave up 4 bases and V 4 bases, and 6 bases lay outside the gene matches. Germline CDR1 and CDR2: SGHNT and YYREEE (reference sequence). The CDR3 has 16 residues. CDR3 coding DNA: TGTGCCAGCAGCCCTGGACTAGCGGGGGGGATTTACGAGCAGTACTTC. This sequence encodes CASSPGLAGGIYEQYF.

V gene TRBV12-5 combines with J gene TRBJ2-5; D is unresolved. The CDR3 has 13 amino acids. CDR1 is LGHNT, CDR2 FRNRAP, per germline. V lost 2 bases and J 4 bases, leaving 8 bases between the germline ends. Here the CDR3 reads CASGLPPGETQYF. The CDR3 coding sequence is TGTGCTAGTGGTTTGCCCCCGGGAGAGACCCAGTACTTC.

Here the CDR3 reads CASSLSGGQNTQYF. The CDR3 nucleotides read TGTGCCAGCAGCCTTAGCGGGGGGCAAAATACGCAGTATTTT. The chain uses TRBV7-8 and TRBJ2-3, with 10 bases aligning to TRBD2. V trimming: 5 bases; J trimming: 7 bases; junction bases outside the gene matches: 6. Germline V gene sequence: CDR1 SGHVS, CDR2 FQNEAQ. The CDR3 consists of 14 residues.

The V gene is TRBV28, the J gene TRBJ2-2; no firm D call. Germline CDR1 is MDHEN and CDR2 is SYDVKM. The germline V and J ends were trimmed by 4 bases and 1 base, with 4 bases remaining between them. The CDR3 has 13 residues. The CDR3 sequence is CASSSRNTGELFF. The CDR3 bases are TGTGCCAGCAGTTCGAGGAACACCGGGGAGCTGTTTTTT. The full variable domain, in which reference TRBV28 and TRBJ2-2 provide the parts outside the CDR3, is DVKVTQSSRYLVKRTGEKVFLECVQDMDHENMFWYRQDPGLGLRLIYFSYDVKMKEKGDIPEGYSVSREKKERFSLILESASTNQTSMYLCASSSRNTGELFFGEGSRLTVL.

The V gene is TRBV6-6, the J gene TRBJ1-2, with TRBD1 as a possible D gene (5 bases). V gave up 6 bases and J gave up 0 bases, with 14 bases separating them. CDR3 length: 15 residues. The germline gives CDR1 MNHNY, CDR2 SVGAGI (reference sequence). This CDR3 is CASSLQWDSNYGYTF. The DNA for the CDR3 is TGTGCCAGCAGCCTCCAGTGGGACTCTAACTATGGCTACACCTTC.

The gene calls are TRBV5-1 and TRBJ2-5; TRBD1 is a possible D gene (7 bases). The V and J ends lost 0 bases and 1 base respectively, with 19 bases between them. This CDR3 comprises 18 residues. Germline V CDR1 and CDR2: SGHRS, YFSETQ. Written as DNA, the CDR3 is TGCGCCAGCAGCTTGGTAGGAGGCGGGACAGCGATCCAAGAGACCCAGTACTTC. As protein: CASSLVGGGTAIQETQYF.

This clone occurred once. This rearrangement joins TRBV19 to TRBJ2-7; TRBD1 is a possible D gene (6 bases). CDR1 and CDR2 from the germline V gene are LNHDA and SQIVND (reference sequence). The V end was cut by 3 bases, the J end by 1 base, with 13 bases between. This CDR3 is built from 15 residues. This chain's CDR3 is CASSITAGESYEQYF. The DNA of the CDR3 is TGTGCCAGTAGTATCACGGCAGGGGAGTCCTACGAGCAGTACTTC.

The chain is built from TRBV6-5 and TRBJ2-7, with D unclear. Germline CDR1 and CDR2: MNHEY and SVGAGI. The CDR3 is 15 residues long. Trimming took off 3 bases at V and 1 base at J, with 13 bases between the two ends. DNA for the CDR3: TGTGCCAGCAGTTATGATAGCCGTACATCCTACGAGCAGTACTTC. Its protein product is CASSYDSRTSYEQYF.

The CDR3 here is CASSRGGLRSGANVLTF. DNA of the CDR3: TGTGCCAGCAGTCGCGGGGGGCTACGCTCTGGGGCCAACGTCCTGACTTTC. The rearrangement uses TRBV6-6 and TRBJ2-6; TRBD2 agrees at 8 bases. Germline V gene lookup returns CDR1 MNHNY and CDR2 SVGAGI (reference sequence). J was trimmed by 0 bases and V by 5 bases; bases with no gene match: 6. This CDR3 is 17 amino acids long.